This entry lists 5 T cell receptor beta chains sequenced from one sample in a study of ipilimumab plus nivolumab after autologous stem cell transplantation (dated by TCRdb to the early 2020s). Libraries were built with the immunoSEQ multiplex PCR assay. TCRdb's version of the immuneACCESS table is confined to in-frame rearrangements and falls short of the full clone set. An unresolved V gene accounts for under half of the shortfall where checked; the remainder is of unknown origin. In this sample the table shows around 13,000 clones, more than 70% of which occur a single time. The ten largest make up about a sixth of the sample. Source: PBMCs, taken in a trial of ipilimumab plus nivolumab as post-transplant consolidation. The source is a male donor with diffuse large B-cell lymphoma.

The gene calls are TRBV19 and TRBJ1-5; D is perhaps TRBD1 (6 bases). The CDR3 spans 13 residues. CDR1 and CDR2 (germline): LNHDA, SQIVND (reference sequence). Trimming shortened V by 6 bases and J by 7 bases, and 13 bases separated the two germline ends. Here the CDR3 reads CASRSGTTQPQHF. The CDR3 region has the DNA TGTGCCAGTAGATCCGGGACAACCCAGCCCCAGCATTTT.

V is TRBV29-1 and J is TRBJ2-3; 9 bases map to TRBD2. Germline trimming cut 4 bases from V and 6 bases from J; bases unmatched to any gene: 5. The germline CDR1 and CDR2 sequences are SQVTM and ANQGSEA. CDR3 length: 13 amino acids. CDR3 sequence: CSVVAGGLDTQYF. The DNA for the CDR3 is TGCAGCGTTGTGGCGGGAGGGTTGGATACGCAGTATTTT.

The CDR3 loop reads CASSLAEGIGELFF. The CDR3 DNA sequence: TGTGCCAGCAGCTTAGCTGAGGGAATCGGGGAGCTGTTTTTT. V and J are TRBV7-6 and TRBJ2-2; a possible D gene is TRBD2 (5 bases). Germline values: CDR1 SGHVS, CDR2 FNYEAQ. The CDR3 consists of 14 residues. V dropped 0 bases and J dropped 7 bases, with 9 bases sitting between them.

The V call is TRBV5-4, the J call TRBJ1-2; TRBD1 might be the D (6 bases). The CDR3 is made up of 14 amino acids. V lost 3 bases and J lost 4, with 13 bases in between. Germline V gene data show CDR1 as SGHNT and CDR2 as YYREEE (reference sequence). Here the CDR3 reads CASSSWGAPYGYTF. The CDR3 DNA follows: TGTGCCAGCAGCTCTTGGGGGGCCCCCTATGGCTACACCTTC.

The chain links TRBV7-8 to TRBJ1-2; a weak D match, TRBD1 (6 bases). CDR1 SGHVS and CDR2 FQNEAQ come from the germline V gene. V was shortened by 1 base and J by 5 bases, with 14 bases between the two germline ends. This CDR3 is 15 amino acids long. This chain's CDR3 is CASSLEAGVVYGYTF. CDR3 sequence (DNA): TGTGCCAGCAGCTTAGAGGCAGGGGTAGTTTATGGCTACACCTTC.